Shown below are 14 T cell receptor beta chains from a single sample sequenced in a study of T cells after yellow fever vaccination. TCRdb used MiXCR to reprocess the 5' RACE reads, holding one entry per CDR3 protein. The sample holds 130,000 or so distinct CDR3 sequences, about 16% seen once. Sample: CD8+ T cells sorted from PBMCs, taken 5 days after the yellow fever booster vaccination. The receptor source for this set is a man aged 18 to 29 who received the YFV17D yellow fever vaccine.

The J gene is TRBJ2-2, the V gene TRBV4-1; 13 bases are a match to TRBD2. The J segment lost 3 bases and the V segment lost 2 bases, leaving 0 bases of the junction unmatched. The germline gives CDR1 MGHRA, CDR2 YSYEKL. CDR3 length equals 16 residues. CDR3 residues: CASSQTSGGDTGELFF. The DNA for the CDR3 is TGCGCCAGCAGCCAAACTAGCGGGGGGGACACCGGGGAGCTGTTTTTT.

V usage is TRBV6-2 or TRBV6-3 and J usage is TRBJ1-2; D is unresolved. The CDR3 covers 15 residues. Trimming removed 8 bases from V and 7 bases from J, with 23 bases in between. Germline CDR1 reads MNHEY; CDR2 reads SVGEGT. The chain's CDR3 is CASFPIGRPYGGYTF. The DNA of the CDR3 is TGTGCCAGCTTCCCGATAGGGAGGCCCTACGGTGGCTACACCTTC.

The chain employs TRBV29-1 and TRBJ2-1; D is undetermined. Germline V lookup: CDR1 SQVTM, CDR2 ANQGSEA. The CDR3 runs 14 residues. The V end lost 0 bases, the J end lost 3 bases, and 9 bases lay between the germline ends. CDR3 protein: CSVEDGRDYNEQFF. CDR3 sequence (DNA): TGCAGCGTTGAAGATGGTCGCGACTACAATGAGCAGTTCTTC.

Regarding this clonotype: One end of the junction varies from germline; a read error may be responsible. The rearrangement links TRBV5-5 to TRBJ1-4; D is ambiguous. Germline CDR1 reads SGHKS; CDR2 reads YYEKEE (reference sequence). The CDR3 runs to 14 residues. As DNA, the CDR3 is TGTGCCAGCAGGTTGGGCTCGGCTGGTGAAAAACTGTTTTTT. This codes for CASRLGSAGEKLFF.

In nucleotides, the CDR3 is TGCGCCAGCAGCCAAGGGGGTCTAGGAAACATTCAGTACTTC. Translated: CASSQGGLGNIQYF. This rearrangement joins TRBV4-1 to TRBJ2-4; D remains ambiguous. CDR3 length: 14 amino acids. Germline V gives CDR1 MGHRA, CDR2 YSYEKL. The V gene lost 1 base and the J gene lost 6 bases, with 10 bases spanning the gap.

This clonotype turned up a few times. The V and J genes are TRBV7-8 and TRBJ1-5; D remains unclear. The CDR3 has 15 amino acids. Germline V gene sequence: CDR1 SGHVS, CDR2 FQNEAQ. Between the trimmed V and J ends, which lost 6 bases and 0 bases, there was a span of 12 bases. CDR3: CASRPGRNSNQPQHF. CDR3 in DNA: TGTGCCAGCAGACCCGGACGGAATAGCAATCAGCCCCAGCATTTT.

CDR3 region: CASSQEGGGMGNQPQHF. The DNA for the CDR3 is TGTGCCAGCAGCCAAGAGGGGGGGGGAATGGGCAATCAGCCCCAGCATTTT. The gene calls are TRBV3-1 and TRBJ1-5; tentatively, D is TRBD1 (5 bases). The CDR3 sequence is 17 residues long. Germline V CDR1 and CDR2: LGHDT, YNNKEL (reference sequence). The V end lost 0 bases, the J end lost 2 bases, and 14 bases lay between the germline ends.

This clonotype showed up just a few times. V is TRBV27 and J is TRBJ1-6, with D tentatively TRBD1 (6 bases). The CDR3 loop spans 15 amino acids. Germline loops: CDR1 MNHEY, CDR2 SMNVEV (reference sequence). The germline V and J ends were trimmed by 2 bases and 7 bases, with 12 bases remaining between them. Here the CDR3 DNA reads TGTGCCAGCAGTTTAAGGGGGGGCGGGAATTCACCCCTCCACTTT. As protein: CASSLRGGGNSPLHF.

The chain is built from TRBV28 and TRBJ2-3; weak D call: TRBD2 (5 bases). Trimming took off 3 bases at V and 5 bases at J, with 12 bases between the two ends. Germline-derived CDR1 and CDR2 are MDHEN and SYDVKM. This CDR3 has 14 residues. The CDR3 DNA reads TGTGCCAGCAGTTTTCGATTGGCGGGAGATACGCAGTATTTT. Amino acids: CASSFRLAGDTQYF.

The chain recombines TRBV4-3 with TRBJ1-1; 7 bases match TRBD1. CDR1 is LGHNA and CDR2 is YSLEER in the germline V gene. Trimming at V came to 2 bases and at J to 1 base, leaving 1 base not matched to a gene. The CDR3 runs to 14 residues. This CDR3 is CASSQRTGNTEAFF. The CDR3 bases are TGCGCCAGCAGCCAAAGGACAGGGAACACTGAAGCTTTCTTT.

This clonotype has only a few counts. The chain links TRBV7-9 to TRBJ2-2, with D possibly matching TRBD1 (5 bases). Germline V gene data show CDR1 as SEHNR and CDR2 as FQNEAQ (reference sequence). The length of the CDR3 is 13 residues. V lost 5 bases and J 5 bases, leaving 9 bases between the germline ends. The CDR3 region has the DNA TGTGCCAGCAGCACAGACAGAACCGGGGAGCTGTTTTTT. Amino acids: CASSTDRTGELFF.

There are a few counts of this clonotype. V and J are TRBV5-1 and TRBJ2-1, with TRBD1 matching 7 bases. V lost 4 bases and J lost 5; bases outside the gene matches: 6. This CDR3 region has 14 residues. Germline assignment: CDR1 SGHRS and CDR2 YFSETQ. For the CDR3, the DNA is TGCGCCAGCAGCCCGCCCACAGGGGACAATGAGCAGTTCTTC. Its translation: CASSPPTGDNEQFF.

V usage is TRBV6-6 and J usage is TRBJ1-1; D perhaps matches TRBD1 (5 bases). This CDR3 comprises 14 residues. Germline lookup yields CDR1 MNHNY and CDR2 SVGAGI (reference sequence). Trimming shortened V by 2 bases and J by 5 bases, and 12 bases separated the two germline ends. This chain's CDR3 is CASSYTGGGTEAFF. The DNA of the CDR3 is TGTGCCAGCAGTTACACGGGGGGGGGGACTGAAGCTTTCTTT.

This clonotype has just a few counts. The chain is built from TRBV5-1 and TRBJ2-2; 9 nucleotides align to TRBD1. Germline CDR1 SGHRS, CDR2 YFSETQ. This CDR3 is 15 amino acids long. V shed 1 base, J shed 3 bases, and the junction held 1 base outside the gene matches. CDR3 region: CASSLWTGDTGELFF. The CDR3 nucleotides are TGCGCCAGCAGCTTGTGGACAGGGGACACCGGGGAGCTGTTTTTT.